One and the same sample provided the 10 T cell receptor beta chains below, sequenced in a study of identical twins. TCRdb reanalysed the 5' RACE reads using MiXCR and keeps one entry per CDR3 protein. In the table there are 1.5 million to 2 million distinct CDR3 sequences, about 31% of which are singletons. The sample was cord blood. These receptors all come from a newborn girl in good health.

CDR3 nucleotides: TGTGCCAGCAGCCCCCAGGCGAGGGGGCAGAACACTGAAGCTTTCTTT. It encodes CASSPQARGQNTEAFF. The rearrangement joins TRBV3-1 to TRBJ1-1; TRBD1 aligns across 7 bases. The trim removed 4 bases at V and 1 base at J, leaving 9 bases unmatched. The germline V gene has CDR1 LGHDT and CDR2 YNNKEL (reference sequence). The CDR3 runs to 16 residues.

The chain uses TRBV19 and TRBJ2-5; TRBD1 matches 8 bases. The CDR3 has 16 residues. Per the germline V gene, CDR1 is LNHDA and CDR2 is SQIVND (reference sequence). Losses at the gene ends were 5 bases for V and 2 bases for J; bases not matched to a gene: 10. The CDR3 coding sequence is TGTGCCAGTAGTGCCTGGACAGGGAGAGGGCAAGAGACCCAGTACTTC. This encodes CASSAWTGRGQETQYF.

Written as DNA, the CDR3 is TGTGCCAGCAGCTTTTTGCGGGGCGTAGGGAATGAGCAGTTCTTC. Its protein is CASSFLRGVGNEQFF. J is TRBJ2-1 and V is TRBV7-9; TRBD2 is a possible D gene (6 bases). Trimming pared 3 bases from V and 7 bases from J, leaving 16 bases between. The germline V gene has CDR1 SEHNR and CDR2 FQNEAQ (reference sequence). The length of the CDR3 is 15 residues. Using reference TRBV7-9 and TRBJ2-1 for the parts outside the CDR3, the full variable domain is DTGVSQNPRHKITKRGQNVTFRCDPISEHNRLYWYRQTLGQGPEFLTYFQNEAQLEKSRLLSDRFSAERPKGSFSTLEIQRTEQGDSAMYLCASSFLRGVGNEQFFGPGTRLTVL.

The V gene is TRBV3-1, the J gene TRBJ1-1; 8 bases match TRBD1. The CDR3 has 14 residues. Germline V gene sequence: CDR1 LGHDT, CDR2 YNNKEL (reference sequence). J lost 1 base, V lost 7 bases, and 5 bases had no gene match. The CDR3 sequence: CASKPQGGNTEAFF. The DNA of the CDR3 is TGTGCCAGCAAACCACAGGGGGGGAACACTGAAGCTTTCTTT.

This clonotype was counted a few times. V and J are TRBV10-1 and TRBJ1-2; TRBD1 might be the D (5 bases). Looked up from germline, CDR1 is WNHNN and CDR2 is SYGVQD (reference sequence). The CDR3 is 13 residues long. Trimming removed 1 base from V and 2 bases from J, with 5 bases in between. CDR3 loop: CASSEWTNYGYTF. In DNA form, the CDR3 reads TGCGCCAGCAGTGAGTGGACAAACTATGGCTACACCTTC.

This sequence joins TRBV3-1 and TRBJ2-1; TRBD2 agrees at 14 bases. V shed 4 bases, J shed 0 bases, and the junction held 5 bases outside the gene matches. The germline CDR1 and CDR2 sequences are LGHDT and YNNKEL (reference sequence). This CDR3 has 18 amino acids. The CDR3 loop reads CASSLGLAGGFSYNEQFF. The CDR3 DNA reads TGTGCCAGCAGCCTCGGACTAGCGGGAGGCTTCTCCTACAATGAGCAGTTCTTC.

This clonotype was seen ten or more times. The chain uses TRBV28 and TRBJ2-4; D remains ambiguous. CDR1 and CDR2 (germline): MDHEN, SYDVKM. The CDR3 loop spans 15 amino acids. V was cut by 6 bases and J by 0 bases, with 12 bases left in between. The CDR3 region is CASSPLGIAKNIQYF. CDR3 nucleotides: TGTGCCAGCAGCCCACTTGGGATAGCCAAAAACATTCAGTACTTC.

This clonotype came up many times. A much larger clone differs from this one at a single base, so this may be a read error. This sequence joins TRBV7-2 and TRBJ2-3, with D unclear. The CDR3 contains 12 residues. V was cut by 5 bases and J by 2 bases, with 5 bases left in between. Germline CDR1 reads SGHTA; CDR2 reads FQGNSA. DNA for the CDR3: TGTGCCAGCAGCCAACACACAGATACGCAGTATTTT. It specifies CASSQHTDTQYF.

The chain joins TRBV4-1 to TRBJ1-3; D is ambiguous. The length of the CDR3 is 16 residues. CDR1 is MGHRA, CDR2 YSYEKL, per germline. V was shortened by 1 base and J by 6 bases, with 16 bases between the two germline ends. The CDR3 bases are TGCGCCAGCAGCCAAGTTTCGGGCCCTCGAGCAAACACCATATATTTT. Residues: CASSQVSGPRANTIYF.

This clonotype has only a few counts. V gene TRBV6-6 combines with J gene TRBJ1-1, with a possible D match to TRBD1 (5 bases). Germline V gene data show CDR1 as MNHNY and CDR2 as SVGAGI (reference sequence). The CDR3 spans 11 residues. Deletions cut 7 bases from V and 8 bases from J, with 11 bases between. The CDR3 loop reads CASNSRTEAFF. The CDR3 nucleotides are TGTGCCAGCAATTCCCGGACAGAAGCTTTCTTT.